These 17 T cell receptor beta chains were all obtained from the same sample, sequenced in a study of somatic mutations in cytotoxic T cells in rheumatoid arthritis. TCRdb keeps only in-frame clones here, not all; method: immunoSEQ multiplex PCR. The table lists approximately 20,000 clones, approximately 87% of them singletons. Sequencing was done on a sample of CD8+ T cells sorted from blood. These receptor sequences come from a middle-aged man in good health.

This chain uses TRBV27 with TRBJ2-1; 7 nucleotides match TRBD2. Germline-derived CDR1 and CDR2 are MNHEY and SMNVEV (reference sequence). The CDR3 totals 14 residues. The J segment lost 4 bases and the V segment lost 2 bases, leaving 2 bases of the junction unmatched. In DNA, the CDR3 is TGTGCCAGCAGTTTAAGCGGGGATTACAATGAGCAGTTCTTC. Protein sequence: CASSLSGDYNEQFF.

The rearrangement uses TRBV2 and TRBJ2-7; no definite D call. This CDR3 has 13 residues. V gave up 10 bases and J gave up 6 bases, with 19 bases separating them. Germline CDR1 and CDR2: SNHLY and FYNNEI. The CDR3 coding sequence is TGTGCCAAAGGGCAACCCGACACGGGCGAGCAGTACTTC. Encoded protein: CAKGQPDTGEQYF.

The table lists this clone with a count of one. The rearrangement links TRBV28 to TRBJ2-7; D is unclear. This CDR3 region has 15 residues. Per germline, CDR1 MDHEN and CDR2 SYDVKM. Trimming removed 3 bases at V and 2 bases at J, with 14 bases between. This CDR3 is CASSLPGGPTYEQYF. The CDR3 coding sequence is TGTGCCAGCAGTTTGCCGGGTGGTCCGACCTACGAGCAGTACTTC. Full variable domain (remainder filled in from reference TRBV28 and TRBJ2-7): DVKVTQSSRYLVKRTGEKVFLECVQDMDHENMFWYRQDPGLGLRLIYFSYDVKMKEKGDIPEGYSVSREKKERFSLILESASTNQTSMYLCASSLPGGPTYEQYFGPGTRLTVT.

This clone was counted a few times. This chain uses TRBV4-2 with TRBJ2-7; D ambiguous. This CDR3 region has 14 residues. With 0 bases removed from V and 3 bases from J, the gap between germline ends came to 9 bases. Germline V gives CDR1 LGHNA, CDR2 YNFKEQ. This CDR3 reads CASSQDDGSYEQYF. The CDR3 nucleotides read TGTGCCAGCAGCCAAGATGATGGCAGCTACGAGCAGTACTTC.

The V and J genes are TRBV5-1 and TRBJ2-3, with TRBD1 matching over 7 bases. The germline CDR1 and CDR2 sequences are SGHRS and YFSETQ. The V segment lost 1 base and the J segment 1 base; nucleotides outside the gene matches: 3. CDR3 size: 15 residues. The CDR3 bases are TGCGCCAGCAGCTTGAGACAGGGACGCACAGATACGCAGTATTTT. Protein product: CASSLRQGRTDTQYF.

The J gene is TRBJ2-1, the V gene TRBV27; TRBD2 agrees at 11 bases. CDR3 length: 14 amino acids. The germline V gene has CDR1 MNHEY and CDR2 SMNVEV (reference sequence). J was trimmed by 8 bases and V by 3 bases; bases with no gene match: 3. The CDR3 sequence is CASSFLAGGDEQFF. CDR3 nucleotides: TGTGCCAGCAGTTTTCTAGCGGGAGGCGATGAGCAGTTCTTC.

The chain recombines TRBV13 with TRBJ2-5; D is perhaps TRBD2 (5 bases). Germline V lookup: CDR1 PRHDT, CDR2 FYEKMQ (reference sequence). V gave up 0 bases and J gave up 3 bases, with 14 bases separating them. The length of the CDR3 is 16 residues. The CDR3 DNA reads as TGTGCCAGCAGCTTAGGGTGGACGCAAGCGGAAGAGACCCAGTACTTC. As protein: CASSLGWTQAEETQYF.

CDR3 protein: CASSLEAENYGYTF. CDR3 DNA sequence: TGTGCCAGCAGCCTAGAGGCGGAAAACTATGGCTACACCTTC. The chain links TRBV7-2 to TRBJ1-2; no definite D call. V was trimmed by 5 bases and J by 2 bases, leaving 12 bases between them. Looked up from germline, CDR1 is SGHTA and CDR2 is FQGNSA. CDR3 length: 14 amino acids.

The V gene is TRBV6-5, the J gene TRBJ1-5, with D hard to call. Deletions cut 7 bases from V and 6 bases from J, with 16 bases between. The CDR3 contains 14 residues. Germline loops: CDR1 MNHEY, CDR2 SVGAGI. CDR3: CASNPGRVGQPQHF. CDR3 coding DNA: TGTGCCAGCAACCCGGGTAGGGTCGGTCAGCCCCAGCATTTT.

The rearrangement uses TRBV9 and TRBJ2-3; 9 bases agree with TRBD2. This CDR3 spans 15 amino acids. The germline gives CDR1 SGDLS, CDR2 YYNGEE. V lost 4 bases, J lost 5 bases, and 8 bases stayed unmatched. The CDR3 sequence: CASSSRGREGDTQYF. In DNA form, the CDR3 reads TGTGCCAGCAGCTCGAGGGGGCGGGAGGGAGATACGCAGTATTTT. Filled out from reference TRBV9 and TRBJ2-3, the complete variable domain reads DSGVTQTPKHLITATGQRVTLRCSPRSGDLSVYWYQQSLDQGLQFLIQYYNGEERAKGNILERFSAQQFPDLHSELNLSSLELGDSALYFCASSSRGREGDTQYFGPGTRLTVL.

The V gene is TRBV7-9, the J gene TRBJ2-1; TRBD2 matches 8 bases. Germline V lookup: CDR1 SEHNR, CDR2 FQNEAQ (reference sequence). V trimming: 5 bases; J trimming: 3 bases; junction bases outside the gene matches: 6. The CDR3 contains 15 residues. CDR3 sequence: CASSPGLAGYNEQFF. The CDR3 DNA is TGTGCCAGCAGCCCCGGACTAGCTGGCTACAATGAGCAGTTCTTC.

The J gene is TRBJ2-1, the V gene TRBV29-1; TRBD1 is a possible D gene (6 bases). Germline CDR1 is SQVTM and CDR2 is ANQGSEA. V lost 0 bases and J lost 0, with 18 bases in between. The CDR3 consists of 18 residues. The CDR3 sequence is CSVEDPKSGTSSYNEQFF. The DNA of the CDR3 is TGCAGCGTTGAAGACCCCAAATCTGGGACAAGCTCCTACAATGAGCAGTTCTTC.

This chain links TRBV27 with TRBJ1-4, with no clear D. The V and J ends lost 5 bases and 4 bases respectively, with 17 bases between them. CDR3 length: 16 amino acids. Germline V gene sequence: CDR1 MNHEY, CDR2 SMNVEV (reference sequence). CDR3 nucleotide sequence: TGTGCCAGCAGTGCAACTTGGACGGAGATTAATGAAAAACTGTTTTTT. Its translation: CASSATWTEINEKLFF.

The rearrangement uses TRBV5-5 and TRBJ2-7; a weak D match, TRBD2 (6 bases). Germline CDR1 is SGHKS and CDR2 is YYEKEE (reference sequence). V was pared by 2 bases and J by 0 bases, with 9 bases between. This CDR3 is 14 amino acids long. The CDR3 DNA sequence: TGTGCCAGCAGCTTAGCGGGCACCTCCTACGAGCAGTACTTC. It translates to CASSLAGTSYEQYF.

This clone was detected only a few times. Other DNA sequences from this sample encode an identical CDR3 as well. CDR3 residues: CASSEDLYSNQPQHF. DNA for the CDR3: TGTGCCAGCAGTGAGGACCTCTATAGCAATCAGCCCCAGCATTTT. The chain couples TRBV6-1 to TRBJ1-5; no clear D. Trimming took 3 bases from V and 0 from J, leaving 9 bases between them. Germline loops: CDR1 MNHNS, CDR2 SASEGT. The CDR3 consists of 15 residues.

The J gene is TRBJ2-2, the V gene TRBV4-2; 7 bases fit TRBD2. Looked up from germline, CDR1 is LGHNA and CDR2 is YNFKEQ. Trimming cost V 5 bases and J 6 bases; bases outside gene matches: 12. The CDR3 is 16 amino acids. In DNA form, the CDR3 reads TGTGCCAGCAGCGGGGGGGACTCTAGAAGGGCCGGGGAGCTGTTTTTT. Protein sequence: CASSGGDSRRAGELFF.

The genes are TRBV27 and TRBJ2-2, with D tentatively TRBD1 (6 bases). The V end was cut by 6 bases, the J end by 1 base, with 9 bases between. This CDR3 is built from 14 residues. Per germline, CDR1 MNHEY and CDR2 SMNVEV (reference sequence). The CDR3 is CASSSDRNTGELFF. DNA for the CDR3: TGTGCCAGCAGCTCGGACAGGAACACCGGGGAGCTGTTTTTT.